Below are 21 T cell receptor beta chains sequenced from a single sample in a study of tumor-infiltrating lymphocytes in primary liver carcinoma. Germline DNA was extracted too, while blood RNA derived from unsorted whole blood. Making TCR beta cDNA involved around 520 ng total RNA and a constant-region primer. Slightly modified ARM-PCR with three nested multiplex PCR rounds yielded TCR beta libraries. The first two PCR rounds, roughly 9 cycles each, used TRBV1-TRBV30 forward primers and a C-beta reverse primer. TCRdb reprocessed the multiplex PCR reads with MiXCR, giving one entry per CDR3 protein. The data contain 320,000 or so distinct CDR3 sequences, 65% of them singletons. The source material was peripheral blood. The receptors here all came from a man between 40 and 49 years old with primary liver carcinoma and hepatitis B virus infection.

Concerning this clonotype itself: The CDR3 ends on some other residue instead of the conserved phenylalanine or tryptophan, so this is likely a read error. The V call is TRBV12-3 or TRBV12-4, the J call TRBJ1-1; a weak D match, TRBD1 (5 bases). V was trimmed by 5 bases and J by 5 bases, leaving 24 bases between them. CDR3 length: 17 amino acids. Written as DNA, the CDR3 is TGTGCCAGCAGTCCGGTCCCGGGACGGGGACGCAGTACTGAAGCTTTCCTT. As protein: CASSPVPGRGRSTEAFL.

Points on this clonotype: A read error may be the cause here, since a much bigger clone is one base away. The CDR3 region has the DNA TGTGCCAGCAGTCATGGTCGGGCCATTAATGAGCAGTTCTTC. It encodes CASSHGRAINEQFF. This rearrangement joins TRBV12-3 or TRBV12-4 to TRBJ2-1; D ambiguous. This CDR3 contains 14 residues. Between the trimmed V and J ends, which lost 5 bases and 7 bases, there was a span of 15 bases.

Comments on this clonotype: One end of the junction varies from germline; a read error may be responsible. The gene calls are TRBV29-1 and TRBJ2-3; 12 bases match TRBD2. The CDR3 contains 13 residues. CDR1 is SQVTM and CDR2 is ANQGSEA in the germline V gene. The CDR3 sequence is CSGTLAGGDTQCF. CDR3 sequence (DNA): TGCAGCGGTACCCTAGCGGGAGGGGATACGCAGTGCTTT.

This clonotype has a count of ten or more. The chain recombines TRBV6-5 with TRBJ2-1; D is ambiguous. Germline V CDR1 and CDR2: MNHEY, SVGAGI. V lost 6 bases to trimming and J lost 0 bases, with 12 bases between them. CDR3 length equals 15 residues. The CDR3: CASSVDPSSYNEQFF. The CDR3 nucleotides read TGTGCCAGCAGCGTAGACCCGAGCTCCTACAATGAGCAGTTCTTC.

Notes on this clonotype: A read error may account for a junction end that differs from germline. The V call is TRBV29-1, the J call TRBJ2-1; D might be TRBD1 (5 bases). Germline-derived CDR1 and CDR2 are SQVTM and ANQGSEA. The CDR3 extends over 15 amino acids. This CDR3 is CSVSGVQAFYNEQFF. The CDR3 DNA is TGCAGCGTCTCTGGGGTACAGGCGTTTTACAATGAACAGTTCTTC.

In its sample, this clonotype was seen a few times. The chain employs TRBV25-1 and TRBJ2-3, with D tentatively TRBD2 (5 bases). The CDR3 sequence is 14 residues long. The V gene's germline CDR1 is MGHDK and CDR2 SYGVNS. Trimming cost V 7 bases and J 0 bases, with 11 bases left between them. The CDR3, as DNA: TGTGCCAGCATCGGGGTTTTTAGCACAGATACGCAGTATTTT. Amino acids: CASIGVFSTDTQYF. The whole variable domain, filled in from reference TRBV25-1 and TRBJ2-3, reads EADIYQTPRYLVIGTGKKITLECSQTMGHDKMYWYQQDPGMELHLIHYSYGVNSTEKGDLSSESTVSRIRTEHFPLTLESARPSHTSQYLCASIGVFSTDTQYFGPGTRLTVL.

This chain joins TRBV30 and TRBJ2-1; D remains unclear. CDR1 and CDR2 from the germline V gene are GTSNPN and SVGIG (reference sequence). Trimming cost V 0 bases and J 8 bases, with 5 bases left between them. The CDR3 has 11 amino acids. CDR3 loop: CAWSVKDEQFF. As DNA, the CDR3 is TGTGCCTGGAGTGTGAAGGATGAGCAGTTCTTC.

This clonotype was detected a few times. An end of the junction differs from the germline gene, which may be a read error. The chain joins TRBV6-6 to TRBJ2-5, with 8 bases aligning to TRBD1. Germline values: CDR1 MNHNY, CDR2 SVGAGI (reference sequence). This CDR3 contains 13 residues. The CDR3: CAGSRDRKETQYF. In DNA, the CDR3 is TGTGCCGGCAGTCGGGACAGGAAAGAGACCCAGTACTTC.

With respect to this clonotype: This may stem from a read error, because a much larger clone lies one nucleotide away. This chain joins TRBV4-1 and TRBJ2-5; 7 bases match TRBD1. Germline values: CDR1 MGHRA, CDR2 YSYEKL. CDR3 length equals 14 residues. The CDR3 loop reads CTSSQGTAQETQYF. The CDR3, as DNA: TGCACCAGCAGCCAAGGGACAGCCCAAGAGACCCAGTACTTC.

The chain couples TRBV29-1 to TRBJ2-1; TRBD1 matches 11 bases. The junction had 8 bases not matched to a gene; V was cut back by 8 bases and J by 14 bases. Germline V gene lookup returns CDR1 SQVTM and CDR2 ANQGSEA. The CDR3 consists of 11 residues. CDR3 nucleotides: TGCAGCATCCGGGACAGGGGGGAAGAGTTCTTC. It codes for CSIRDRGEEFF.

This clonotype was picked up many times. The V gene is TRBV11-3, the J gene TRBJ1-6, with D possibly TRBD1 on 5 matching bases. Germline loops: CDR1 SGHNT, CDR2 YENEEA. V was clipped by 4 bases and J by 10 bases, with 17 bases between them. This CDR3 contains 15 residues. This CDR3 is CASSSWQGFGSPLHF. Here the CDR3 DNA reads TGTGCCAGCAGCTCGTGGCAGGGTTTTGGGTCACCCCTCCACTTT.

This clonotype came up once. Possible read error: a much larger clone is one base away. The chain links TRBV30 to TRBJ1-2; 9 nucleotides align to TRBD1. CDR1 and CDR2 (germline): GTSNPN, SVGIG (reference sequence). The CDR3 is made up of 13 amino acids. The CDR3 is CVWSLGQGHGYTF. CDR3 nucleotide sequence: TGTGTCTGGAGCCTGGGACAGGGCCATGGCTACACCTTC.

The chain is built from TRBV11-2 and TRBJ1-4; D not certain. V dropped 5 bases and J dropped 6 bases, with 16 bases sitting between them. Germline CDR1 reads SGHAT; CDR2 reads FQNNGV. This CDR3 has 15 residues. CDR3 protein: CASSMRDNWDEKLFF. The CDR3 DNA follows: TGTGCCAGCAGCATGCGGGATAACTGGGATGAAAAACTGTTTTTT.

Comment on this clonotype: One junction end does not reproduce the germline sequence, and a read error may be involved. J is TRBJ2-7 and V is TRBV7-9, with 11 nucleotides matching TRBD2. Germline-derived CDR1 and CDR2 are SEHNR and FQNEAQ (reference sequence). CDR3 size: 16 residues. CDR3 sequence: CSSSYGTSGNWGEQYF. In nucleotides, the CDR3 is TGTTCCAGCAGCTACGGGACTAGCGGTAACTGGGGGGAGCAGTACTTC.

On this clonotype: A read error is possible here, since a much larger clone lies one base away. The chain joins TRBV12-3 or TRBV12-4 to TRBJ1-1, with D possibly matching TRBD1 (5 bases). This CDR3 contains 14 residues. The DNA of the CDR3 is TGTGCCAGCAGTCCCCCCAGGGCAGGCACTAAAGCTTTCTTT. This translates into CASSPPRAGTKAFF.

In this sample, this clonotype turned up a few times. As DNA, the CDR3 is TGTGCCAGCAGTTTGATAACGTCGAGCTCCTACAATGAGCAGTTCTTC. This translates into CASSLITSSSYNEQFF. The chain carries TRBV28 and TRBJ2-1, with no clear D. The CDR3 is made up of 16 amino acids. Trimming pared 3 bases from V and 0 bases from J, leaving 12 bases between. Germline values: CDR1 MDHEN, CDR2 SYDVKM.

Concerning this clonotype: Given a much more abundant clone one base away, this may be a read error. The chain has TRBV12-3 or TRBV12-4 and TRBJ1-4; 7 positions match TRBD1. The J segment lost 10 bases and the V segment lost 3 bases, leaving 14 bases of the junction unmatched. The CDR3 runs 16 residues. In DNA, the CDR3 is TGTGCCAGCAGTTTCGGGGGCTCCGGGGCAGGGGGAAAACTGTTTTTT. The encoded protein is CASSFGGSGAGGKLFF.

This clonotype was seen just once. This may be a read error: a much more frequent sequence differs by one nucleotide. The chain has TRBV6-1 and TRBJ2-2, with a possible D match to TRBD2 (6 bases). There are 15 residues in the CDR3. CDR1 is MNHNS and CDR2 is SASEGT in the germline V gene. DNA for the CDR3: TGTGCCAGCAGTTCCCGTAGCGGTAACACCGGGGAGCTGTTGTTT. It translates to CASSSRSGNTGELLF.

Here the CDR3 DNA reads TGTGCCAGCCCCCCATCGTACTCTGGAAACACCATATATTTT. It translates to CASPPSYSGNTIYF. The chain couples TRBV21-1 to TRBJ1-3; whether TRBD1, the table's D call, matches the DNA was not checked. TRBV21-1 counts as a pseudogene. The CDR3 consists of 14 residues.

As regards this clonotype: It may be a read error: a sequence one base away is much more abundant. The chain employs TRBV4-1 and TRBJ2-1; 8 nucleotides agree with TRBD2. The germline CDR1 and CDR2 sequences are MGHRA and YSYEKL. The CDR3 has 17 amino acids. CDR3 residues: CVSSQDVGTRRGGEQFF. The DNA of the CDR3 is TGCGTCAGCAGCCAAGACGTCGGGACTAGGAGAGGCGGTGAGCAGTTCTTC.

V gene TRBV7-9 combines with J gene TRBJ1-1; the match to TRBD1 covers 8 bases. Germline CDR1 SEHNR, CDR2 FQNEAQ (reference sequence). The CDR3 covers 16 residues. CDR3 protein: CAGSQRQGALNTEAFF. The DNA for the CDR3 is TGTGCTGGCAGCCAAAGGCAGGGGGCCCTGAACACTGAAGCTTTCTTT.